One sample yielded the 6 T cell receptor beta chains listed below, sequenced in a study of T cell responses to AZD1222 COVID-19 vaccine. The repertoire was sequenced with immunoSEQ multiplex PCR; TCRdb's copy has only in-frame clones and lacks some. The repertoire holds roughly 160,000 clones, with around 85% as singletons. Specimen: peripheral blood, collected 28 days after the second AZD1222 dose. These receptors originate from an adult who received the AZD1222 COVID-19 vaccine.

CDR3 sequence: CASSLGTSGGEQYF. CDR3 in DNA: TGTGCCAGTAGCCTTGGGACTAGCGGGGGCGAGCAGTACTTC. The V call is TRBV19, the J call TRBJ2-7; 14 bases line up with TRBD2. After removal of 6 bases from V and 6 bases from J, the junction contained 4 bases not matched to a gene. Germline V CDR1 and CDR2: LNHDA, SQIVND (reference sequence). The CDR3 is 14 residues long. The whole variable domain, filled in from reference TRBV19 and TRBJ2-7, reads DGGITQSPKYLFRKEGQNVTLSCEQNLNHDAMYWYRQDPGQGLRLIYYSQIVNDFQKGDIAEGYSVSREKKESFPLTVTSAQKNPTAFYLCASSLGTSGGEQYFGPGTRLTVT.

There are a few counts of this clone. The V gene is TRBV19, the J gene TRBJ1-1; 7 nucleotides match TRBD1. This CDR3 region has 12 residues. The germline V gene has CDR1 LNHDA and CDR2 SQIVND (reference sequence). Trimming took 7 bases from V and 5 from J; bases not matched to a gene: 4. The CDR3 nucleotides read TGTGCCAGTAAATTACAGGGGACTGAAGCTTTCTTT. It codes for CASKLQGTEAFF.

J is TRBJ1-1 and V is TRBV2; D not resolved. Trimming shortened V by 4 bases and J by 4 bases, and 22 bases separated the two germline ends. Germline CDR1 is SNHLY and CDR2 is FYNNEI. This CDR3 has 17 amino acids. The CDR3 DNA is TGTGCCAGCAGTGTCGACAAGCCCAGAATCCCGGGCACTGAAGCTTTCTTT. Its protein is CASSVDKPRIPGTEAFF.

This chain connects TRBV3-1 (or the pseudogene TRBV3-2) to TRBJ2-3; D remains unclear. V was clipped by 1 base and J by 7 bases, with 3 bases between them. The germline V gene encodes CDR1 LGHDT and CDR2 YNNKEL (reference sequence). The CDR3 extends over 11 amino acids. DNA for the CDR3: TGTGCCAGCAGCCAAGTAAATACGCAGTATTTT. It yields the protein CASSQVNTQYF.

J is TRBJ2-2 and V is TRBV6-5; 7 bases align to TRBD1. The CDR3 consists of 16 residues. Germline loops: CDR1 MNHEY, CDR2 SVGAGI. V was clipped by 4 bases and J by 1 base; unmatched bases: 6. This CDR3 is CASSSARTGNTGELFF. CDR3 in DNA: TGTGCCAGCAGTTCTGCACGGACAGGGAACACCGGGGAGCTGTTTTTT.

The CDR3 DNA reads as TGTGCCAGCAGCTTAACGGGGGGCGGCTTCGATGAGCAGTTCTTC. Amino acids: CASSLTGGGFDEQFF. V gene TRBV7-2 combines with J gene TRBJ2-1, with D perhaps matching TRBD2 (7 bases). Trimming left V 2 bases short and J 8 bases short, with 16 bases between. Germline V gene data show CDR1 as SGHTA and CDR2 as FQGNSA. This CDR3 region has 15 residues.